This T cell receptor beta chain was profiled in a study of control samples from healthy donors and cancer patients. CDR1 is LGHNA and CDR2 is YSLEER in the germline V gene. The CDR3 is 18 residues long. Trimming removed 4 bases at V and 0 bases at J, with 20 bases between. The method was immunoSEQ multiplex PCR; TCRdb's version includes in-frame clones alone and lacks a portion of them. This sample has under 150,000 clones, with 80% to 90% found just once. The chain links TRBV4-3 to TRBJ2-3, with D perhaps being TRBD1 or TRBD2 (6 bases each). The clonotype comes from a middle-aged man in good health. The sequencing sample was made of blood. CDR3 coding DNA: TGCGCCAGCAGCCCCAGGGGAGGTGGTCAAACTAGCACAGATACGCAGTATTTT. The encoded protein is CASSPRGGGQTSTDTQYF.